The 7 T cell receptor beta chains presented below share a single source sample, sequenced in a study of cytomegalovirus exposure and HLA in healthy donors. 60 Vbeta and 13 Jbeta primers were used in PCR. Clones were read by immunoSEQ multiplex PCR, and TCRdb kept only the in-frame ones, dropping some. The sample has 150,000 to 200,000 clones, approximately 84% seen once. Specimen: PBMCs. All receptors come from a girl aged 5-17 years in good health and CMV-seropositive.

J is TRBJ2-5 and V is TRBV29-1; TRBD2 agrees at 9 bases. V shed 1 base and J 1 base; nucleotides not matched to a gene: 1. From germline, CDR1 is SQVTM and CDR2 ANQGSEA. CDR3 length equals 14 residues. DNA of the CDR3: TGCAGCGTTGAAGCTAGCGGGGTCCAAGAGACCCAGTACTTC. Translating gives CSVEASGVQETQYF.

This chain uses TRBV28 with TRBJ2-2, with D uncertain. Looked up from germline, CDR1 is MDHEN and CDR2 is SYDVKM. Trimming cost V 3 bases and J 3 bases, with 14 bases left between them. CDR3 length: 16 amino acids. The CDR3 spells CASSLGSSGYTGELFF. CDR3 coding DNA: TGTGCCAGCAGTTTGGGCTCCTCTGGGTACACCGGGGAGCTGTTTTTT.

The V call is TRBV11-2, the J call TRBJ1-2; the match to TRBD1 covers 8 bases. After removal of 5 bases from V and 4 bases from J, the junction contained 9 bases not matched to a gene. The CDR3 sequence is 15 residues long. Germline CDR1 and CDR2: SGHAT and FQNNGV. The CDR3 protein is CASSTGQGSLYGYTF. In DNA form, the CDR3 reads TGTGCCAGCAGCACAGGACAGGGAAGCCTCTATGGCTACACCTTC.

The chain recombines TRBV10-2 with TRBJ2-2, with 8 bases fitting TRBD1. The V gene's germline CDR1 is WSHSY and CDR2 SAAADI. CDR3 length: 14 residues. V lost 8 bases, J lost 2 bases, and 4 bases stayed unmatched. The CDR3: CASSGTGNTGELFF. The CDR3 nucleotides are TGCGCCAGCTCCGGGACAGGAAACACCGGGGAGCTGTTTTTT.

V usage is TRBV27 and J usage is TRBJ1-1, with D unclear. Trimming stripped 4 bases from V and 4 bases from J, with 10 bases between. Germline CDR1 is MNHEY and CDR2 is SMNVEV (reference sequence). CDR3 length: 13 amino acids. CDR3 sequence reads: CASSSKLGTEAFF. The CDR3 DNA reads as TGTGCCAGCAGTTCTAAACTAGGCACTGAAGCTTTCTTT.

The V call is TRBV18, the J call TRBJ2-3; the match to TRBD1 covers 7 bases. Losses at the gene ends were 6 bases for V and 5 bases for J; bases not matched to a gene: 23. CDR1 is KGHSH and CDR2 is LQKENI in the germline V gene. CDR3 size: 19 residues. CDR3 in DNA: TGTGCCAGCTCCCTACGAGGCCAGGGGGTTCTAGACGTCCGAGATACGCAGTATTTT. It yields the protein CASSLRGQGVLDVRDTQYF.

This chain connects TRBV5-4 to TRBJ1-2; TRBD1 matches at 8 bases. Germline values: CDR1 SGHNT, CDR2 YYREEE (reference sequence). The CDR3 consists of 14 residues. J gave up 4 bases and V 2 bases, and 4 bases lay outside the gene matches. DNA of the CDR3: TGTGCCAGCAGCTTCGAAACAGGGGGCTATGGCTACACCTTC. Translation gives CASSFETGGYGYTF.